This T cell receptor (beta chain) was obtained from a study of identical twins. With template switching, a universal primer site was added, and the cDNA carried unique molecular identifiers. TCRdb processed the 5' RACE reads anew with MiXCR; each CDR3 protein has one entry. Of 1.5 million to 2 million distinct CDR3 sequences in the sample, roughly 35% were seen once. General study results and limits: Modelling underestimated the level of out-of-frame TCR alpha sharing observed in monozygotic twins. A cross-sectional statistical analysis, not follow-up of the same donors, supported the conclusions.

Trimming cost V 0 bases and J 7 bases, with 9 bases left between them. This CDR3 region has 14 residues. Germline CDR1 SGHVS, CDR2 FNYEAQ. Comments on this clonotype: The antigen is not known.

The receptor comes from a newborn girl in good health. The V gene is TRBV7-6, the J gene TRBJ2-2; no firm D call. What was sequenced was cord blood. For the CDR3, the DNA is TGTGCCAGCAGCTTAGCCCCGTTTTACGGGGAGCTGTTTTTT. This encodes CASSLAPFYGELFF.